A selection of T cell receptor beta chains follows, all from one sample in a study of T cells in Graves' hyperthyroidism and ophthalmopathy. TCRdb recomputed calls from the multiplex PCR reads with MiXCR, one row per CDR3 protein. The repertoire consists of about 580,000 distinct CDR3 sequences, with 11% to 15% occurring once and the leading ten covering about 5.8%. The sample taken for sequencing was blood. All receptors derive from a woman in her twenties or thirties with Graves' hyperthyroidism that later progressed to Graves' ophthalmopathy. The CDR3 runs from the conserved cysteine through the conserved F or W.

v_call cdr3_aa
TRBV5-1 CASSFLAARGEQYF
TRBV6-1 CAISRGWDYEQYF
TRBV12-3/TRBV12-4 CASSPIMSTDTQYF
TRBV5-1 CASSAQGPYEQYF
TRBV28 CASGRSGTGIFYNSPLHF
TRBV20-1 CSARESSGTHNEQFF
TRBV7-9 CASSLDRGITIGYTF
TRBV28 CASSSGQVRSPLHF
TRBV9 CASSVEPSGTGELFF
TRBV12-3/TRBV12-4 CASSFFLVQPQHF
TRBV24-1 CATSDPGVGTDTQYF
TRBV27 CASSLADTGEQYF
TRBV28 CASRVLSGSAKLFF
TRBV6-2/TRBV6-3 CASSSPPTGGYGYTF
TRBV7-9 CASSSTGAPVYGYTF
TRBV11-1 CASSLGLAGDTISYNEQFF
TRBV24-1 CATSDPPGQGMGNEQYF
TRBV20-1 CSARDQGSGTFAISYNEQFF
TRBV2 CASTYRVDTEAFF
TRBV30 CAWSLGYPNSPLHF
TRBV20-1 CSAPNRGVGVAYTF
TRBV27 CASSLSVGLYNEQFF
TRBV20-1 CSAAGRDWNQPQHF
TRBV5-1 CASSSEYQTHEQYF
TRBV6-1 CASSQTGVKGTREQYF
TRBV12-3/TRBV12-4 CASSPTGTGVEKLFF
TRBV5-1 CASSFSTGLGYGYTF
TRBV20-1 CSAVLAGYNEQFF
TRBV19 CASSAGQLGNTIYF
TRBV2 CASLRTGPTEQFF
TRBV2 CASSEQGYGYTF
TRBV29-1 CSVGTQGVLYEQYF
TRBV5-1 CASSLGAQVTEAFF
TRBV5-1 CASSLEGRGAEYF
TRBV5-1 CASSVGAGVDSSYEQYF
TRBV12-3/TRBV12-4 CASRLGAFPDNSPLHF
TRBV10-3 CAITLGVGTEAFF
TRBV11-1 CASSSAGQTISGNTTYF
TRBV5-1 CASSLPAWQGGSDTQYF
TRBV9 CASSVGGAGLDIQYF
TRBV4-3 CASSQDGGHAFF
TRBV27 CASSLSRDSFPYEQYF
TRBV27 CASRFDGPLSTDTQYF
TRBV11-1 CASSLADDTPSYEQYF
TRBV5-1 CASSLPANKLTDTQYF
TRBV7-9 CASSSTGTSAYNEQFF
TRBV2 CASSVSTSVTDTQYF
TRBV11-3 CASSLGDSWETQYF
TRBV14 CASSSLTDGGGIQYF